This section outlines one T cell receptor (beta chain) sequence together with its context. TCRdb's copy holds only in-frame clones and misses some; the assay was immunoSEQ multiplex PCR. The sample shows about 960,000 clones, 76% of them seen only once. This sample stems from a study of shared clonotypes between healthy human individuals. The CDR3 length is 15 residues. The germline V and J ends were trimmed by 3 bases and 10 bases, with 22 bases remaining between them. Germline V gives CDR1 GTSNPN, CDR2 SVGIG (reference sequence). This rearrangement joins TRBV30 to TRBJ2-1; either TRBD1 or TRBD2 may fit D (5 bases each). This TCR was sampled from a man between 18 and 35 years old in good health. Source material: memory CD4+ T cells sorted from blood. Subset in this sample: CD45RA-negative fraction. CDR3 sequence reads: CAWSHTGTNPREQFF. In nucleotides, the CDR3 is TGTGCCTGGAGCCATACCGGGACCAATCCTAGGGAGCAGTTCTTC.